A single sample is the source of the 23 T cell receptor beta chains below, sequenced in a study of blood T cell repertoires in COVID-19. Repertoires were generated with immunoSEQ multiplex PCR, while TCRdb's copy carries only in-frame clones and drops some. The data show approximately 270,000 clones, roughly 85% seen once. The sequenced sample consisted of peripheral blood. These receptors originate from a woman aged 70-85 years with acute or convalescent COVID-19.

The genes are TRBV25-1 and TRBJ1-2, with 8 bases matching TRBD1. The germline CDR1 and CDR2 sequences are MGHDK and SYGVNS. Unmatched junction bases numbered 9, after V lost 0 bases and J lost 0 bases. This CDR3 has 18 amino acids. CDR3 region: CASSEYYPQGATNYGYTF. The CDR3 DNA is TGTGCCAGCAGTGAATATTACCCCCAGGGGGCTACTAACTATGGCTACACCTTC.

The chain couples TRBV5-1 to TRBJ1-4; TRBD1 aligns across 7 bases. Losses at the gene ends were 1 base for V and 8 bases for J; bases not matched to a gene: 2. The CDR3 totals 13 residues. The germline CDR1 and CDR2 sequences are SGHRS and YFSETQ. The CDR3 loop is CASSLTGQEKLFF. The CDR3 bases are TGCGCCAGCAGCTTGACGGGACAGGAAAAACTGTTTTTT. The whole variable domain, filled in from reference TRBV5-1 and TRBJ1-4, reads KAGVTQTPRYLIKTRGQQVTLSCSPISGHRSVSWYQQTPGQGLQFLFEYFSETQRNKGNFPGRFSGRQFSNSRSEMNVSTLELGDSALYLCASSLTGQEKLFFGSGTQLSVL.

This clone was counted once. CDR3 region: CASSQGRGGGAYGYTF. CDR3 sequence (DNA): TGTGCCAGCAGCCAAGGTCGTGGTGGGGGCGCGTATGGCTACACCTTC. This chain joins TRBV3-1 (or the pseudogene TRBV3-2) and TRBJ1-2, with a weak D call TRBD1 (6 bases). The germline V gene has CDR1 LGHDT and CDR2 YNNKEL (reference sequence). V was cut by 1 base and J by 5 bases, with 17 bases left in between. The CDR3 spans 16 residues.

J is TRBJ1-5 and V is TRBV4-1, with D tentatively TRBD1 (5 bases). The V end was cut by 2 bases, the J end by 3 bases, with 11 bases between. Germline V gene lookup returns CDR1 MGHRA and CDR2 YSYEKL. The CDR3 extends over 15 amino acids. The CDR3 sequence: CASSQWEGFNQPQHF. The CDR3, as DNA: TGCGCCAGCAGCCAATGGGAGGGGTTCAATCAGCCCCAGCATTTT.

The chain recombines TRBV19 with TRBJ1-2, with 12 bases identical to TRBD1. Germline assignment: CDR1 LNHDA and CDR2 SQIVND (reference sequence). V lost 7 bases, J lost 6 bases, and 9 bases stayed unmatched. CDR3 length: 15 residues. This chain's CDR3 is CASTPWGQGADGYTF. The CDR3 DNA is TGTGCCAGTACCCCCTGGGGACAGGGGGCTGATGGCTACACCTTC.

This chain connects TRBV5-1 to TRBJ2-5; 8 bases are shared with TRBD2. The V gene end was trimmed by 4 bases and the J gene end by 5 bases; junction bases not matched to a gene: 7. This CDR3 has 14 residues. The V gene's germline CDR1 is SGHRS and CDR2 YFSETQ. CDR3 sequence reads: CASSRSAGEETQYF. CDR3 coding DNA: TGCGCCAGCAGCCGCTCAGCGGGGGAGGAGACCCAGTACTTC.

The rearrangement uses TRBV6-1 and TRBJ1-5, with D perhaps matching TRBD1 (5 bases). In germline, CDR1 is MNHNS, CDR2 SASEGT. V lost 2 bases to trimming and J lost 5 bases, with 13 bases between them. The CDR3 is 15 residues long. The chain's CDR3 is CASSESGSGDQPQHF. CDR3 nucleotides: TGTGCCAGCAGTGAATCAGGGTCGGGAGATCAGCCCCAGCATTTT.

The V call is TRBV11-2, the J call TRBJ2-1, with 12 bases matching TRBD2. Germline CDR1 is SGHAT and CDR2 is FQNNGV. The V gene end was trimmed by 1 base and the J gene end by 9 bases; junction bases not matched to a gene: 13. This CDR3 region has 18 residues. CDR3 in amino acids: CASSLGASGGAEVGEQFF. CDR3 bases: TGTGCCAGCAGCTTAGGGGCTAGCGGGGGGGCCGAGGTGGGTGAGCAGTTCTTC. The variable domain in full, with the rest retrieved from reference TRBV11-2 and TRBJ2-1, is EAGVAQSPRYKIIEKRQSVAFWCNPISGHATLYWYQQILGQGPKLLIQFQNNGVVDDSQLPKDRFSAERLKGVDSTLKIQPAKLEDSAVYLCASSLGASGGAEVGEQFFGPGTRLTVL.

The gene calls are TRBV5-1 and TRBJ2-5; 7 bases line up with TRBD2. The CDR3 is 16 residues long. Per the germline V gene, CDR1 is SGHRS and CDR2 is YFSETQ. The V segment lost 1 base and the J segment 2 bases; nucleotides outside the gene matches: 8. Here the CDR3 reads CASSLPGGGSQETQYF. CDR3 nucleotide sequence: TGCGCCAGCAGCTTGCCGGGCGGGGGTTCTCAAGAGACCCAGTACTTC.

This clone was detected only once. The chain's CDR3 is CASSFGLAGSQFF. DNA for the CDR3: TGTGCCAGCAGCTTCGGACTAGCGGGCTCGCAGTTCTTC. This sequence joins TRBV5-5 and TRBJ2-1; TRBD2 matches 11 bases. V dropped 2 bases and J dropped 12; count of bases not matched to a gene: 4. This CDR3 is built from 13 residues. Germline loops: CDR1 SGHKS, CDR2 YYEKEE (reference sequence).

The rearrangement joins TRBV27 to TRBJ1-5; tentative D call: TRBD1 (6 bases). Trimming pared 2 bases from V and 7 bases from J, leaving 6 bases between. Germline V gene sequence: CDR1 MNHEY, CDR2 SMNVEV (reference sequence). The CDR3 runs to 12 residues. In nucleotides, the CDR3 is TGTGCCAGCAGTTTAACAGGGCAGCCCCAGCATTTT. Translating gives CASSLTGQPQHF.

The chain employs TRBV18 and TRBJ2-7; D perhaps matches TRBD1 (6 bases). The germline V and J ends were trimmed by 3 bases and 6 bases, with 12 bases remaining between them. Germline CDR1 reads KGHSH; CDR2 reads LQKENI. The CDR3 length is 13 residues. CDR3 nucleotides: TGTGCCAGCTCACCGGACAGCCAAACCGAGCAGTACTTC. Amino acid sequence: CASSPDSQTEQYF.

This clone was counted between two and nine times. The chain is built from TRBV14 and TRBJ2-1; D possibly corresponds to TRBD2 (7 bases). Germline CDR1 SGHDN, CDR2 FVKESK. The V and J ends lost 4 bases and 0 bases respectively, with 16 bases between them. The CDR3 has 17 residues. Written as DNA, the CDR3 is TGTGCCAGCAGCCGAAGGGGGGGAGACAGCTCCTACAATGAGCAGTTCTTC. Amino acid sequence: CASSRRGGDSSYNEQFF.

The V call is TRBV3-1 (or the pseudogene TRBV3-2), the J call TRBJ2-3; TRBD1 aligns across 7 bases. The CDR3 loop spans 14 amino acids. With 2 bases clipped from V and 5 bases from J, the junction kept 4 bases outside the gene matches. Germline CDR1 is LGHDT and CDR2 is YNNKEL (reference sequence). The CDR3 DNA reads TGTGCCAGCAGCCAAAGGGACAGACGAGATACGCAGTATTTT. Protein product: CASSQRDRRDTQYF.

Only one count was recorded for this clone. The chain employs TRBV5-1 and TRBJ1-1; 8 bases line up with TRBD1. Looked up from germline, CDR1 is SGHRS and CDR2 is YFSETQ. V trimming: 1 base; J trimming: 6 bases; junction bases outside the gene matches: 8. CDR3 length: 15 amino acids. The CDR3 coding sequence is TGCGCCAGCAGCTTGACTACAGGGGGTGAAGCTGAAGCTTTCTTT. The encoded protein is CASSLTTGGEAEAFF.

The chain uses TRBV5-4 and TRBJ2-7; 7 positions match TRBD2. Germline V lookup: CDR1 SGHNT, CDR2 YYREEE (reference sequence). The junction had 10 bases not matched to a gene; V was cut back by 0 bases and J by 10 bases. The CDR3 has 14 residues. CDR3 loop: CASSLGRVAGDQYF. The CDR3 region has the DNA TGTGCCAGCAGCTTGGGACGGGTTGCGGGGGATCAGTACTTC.

The CDR3 bases are TGTGCCAGCAGCGTAGGGGACAGGCAATCCTACGAGCAGTACTTC. The encoded protein is CASSVGDRQSYEQYF. The genes are TRBV9 and TRBJ2-7; 8 positions agree with TRBD1. This CDR3 has 15 residues. V lost 0 bases to trimming and J lost 1 base; unmatched junction nucleotides: 3. Germline V gives CDR1 SGDLS, CDR2 YYNGEE.

This chain connects TRBV7-8 to TRBJ2-1; 9 bases map to TRBD2. The CDR3 is 17 residues long. CDR1 is SGHVS and CDR2 is FQNEAQ in the germline V gene. The ends lost 2 bases at V and 1 base at J; junction bases unmatched: 6. CDR3 nucleotides: TGTGCCAGCAGCTTACCTTTAGCGGGGGTGTCCTACAATGAGCAGTTCTTC. This translates into CASSLPLAGVSYNEQFF. Based on the CDR3 plus reference TRBV7-8 and TRBJ2-1, the full variable domain is GAGVSQSPRYKVAKRGQDVALRCDPISGHVSLFWYQQALGQGPEFLTYFQNEAQLDKSGLPSDRFFAERPEGSVSTLKIQRTQQEDSAVYLCASSLPLAGVSYNEQFFGPGTRLTVL.

The chain is built from TRBV6-6 and TRBJ1-1; D gene ambiguous. The CDR3 runs to 12 residues. V shed 6 bases and J shed 0 bases, with 5 bases lying between them. Germline lookup yields CDR1 MNHNY and CDR2 SVGAGI (reference sequence). The CDR3: CASRRVNTEAFF. The DNA for the CDR3 is TGTGCCAGCAGACGGGTGAACACTGAAGCTTTCTTT.

J is TRBJ2-2 and V is TRBV7-9; D gene uncertain. The CDR3 is made up of 14 amino acids. V was trimmed by 2 bases and J by 6 bases, leaving 10 bases between them. Germline V gene lookup returns CDR1 SEHNR and CDR2 FQNEAQ (reference sequence). The CDR3 DNA sequence: TGTGCCAGCAGCTTAACCCTGAGCTCCGGGGAGCTGTTTTTT. Translating gives CASSLTLSSGELFF.

This rearrangement joins TRBV5-5 to TRBJ2-1; tentative D call: TRBD2 (6 bases). This CDR3 has 16 amino acids. The V gene's germline CDR1 is SGHKS and CDR2 YYEKEE (reference sequence). V was clipped by 0 bases and J by 4 bases, with 14 bases between them. CDR3 sequence (DNA): TGTGCCAGCAGCTTGGCGGCAGGGAGGCGATACAATGAGCAGTTCTTC. It translates to CASSLAAGRRYNEQFF.

The sample holds one count of this clone. This chain connects TRBV5-4 to TRBJ2-7; the match to TRBD1 covers 7 bases. The CDR3 sequence is 16 residues long. Germline CDR1 SGHNT, CDR2 YYREEE (reference sequence). Germline trimming cut 2 bases from V and 1 base from J; bases unmatched to any gene: 9. The CDR3 spells CASSFGGQARSYEQYF. CDR3 DNA: TGTGCCAGCAGCTTCGGCGGACAGGCACGATCCTACGAGCAGTACTTC.

The chain recombines TRBV6-6 with TRBJ1-2, with a possible D match to TRBD1 (5 bases). Between the trimmed V and J ends, which lost 4 bases and 3 bases, there was a span of 12 bases. Germline lookup yields CDR1 MNHNY and CDR2 SVGAGI (reference sequence). CDR3 size: 14 residues. CDR3 protein: CASSSPRGDYGYTF. CDR3 DNA sequence: TGTGCCAGCAGTTCTCCTCGGGGGGACTATGGCTACACCTTC.